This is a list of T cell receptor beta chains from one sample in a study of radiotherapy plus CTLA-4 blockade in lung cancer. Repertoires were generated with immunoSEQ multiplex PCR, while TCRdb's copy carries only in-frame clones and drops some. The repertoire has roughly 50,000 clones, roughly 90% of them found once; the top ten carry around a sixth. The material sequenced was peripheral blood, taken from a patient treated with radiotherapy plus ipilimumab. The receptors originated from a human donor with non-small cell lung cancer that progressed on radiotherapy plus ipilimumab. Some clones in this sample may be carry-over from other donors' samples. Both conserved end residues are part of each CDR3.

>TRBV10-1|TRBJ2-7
CASSEDWSTRYEQYF
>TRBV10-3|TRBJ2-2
CATGLAGVAGELFF
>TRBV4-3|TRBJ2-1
CASSHGGSTYNEQFF
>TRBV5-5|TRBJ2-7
CASSLYRQTHEQYF
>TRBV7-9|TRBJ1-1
CASSFGGTGGGEAFF
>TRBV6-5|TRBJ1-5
CASSLGAMGNQPQHF
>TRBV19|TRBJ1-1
CASSILAGTEAFF
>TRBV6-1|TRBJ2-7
CASLTVTSGSYEQYF
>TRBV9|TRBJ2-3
CASSPRPGLAGGPDTQYF
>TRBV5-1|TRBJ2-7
CASSFGQGSKGEQYF
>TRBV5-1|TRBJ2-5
CASSAGTAQETQYF
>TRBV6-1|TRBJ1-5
CASSGQAQPQHF
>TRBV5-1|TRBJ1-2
CASSLGRGAIYGYTF
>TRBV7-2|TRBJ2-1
CASSLDGTSGRSSYNEQFF
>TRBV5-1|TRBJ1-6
CASSLLSGAGSPLHF
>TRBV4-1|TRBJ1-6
CASSQDREPLHF
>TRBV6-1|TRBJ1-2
CASSEGDSRLYGYTF
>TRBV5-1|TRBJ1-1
CASSFRGTGNTEAFF
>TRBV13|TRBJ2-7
CASSGDYRDEQYF
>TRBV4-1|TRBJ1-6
CASSQVDRGLYNSPLHF
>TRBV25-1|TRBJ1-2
CASSDNWGDYGYTF
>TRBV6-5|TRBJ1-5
CASSPLDRFNQPQHF
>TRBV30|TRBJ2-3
CAWSGDRGNTDTQYF
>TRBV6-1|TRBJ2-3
CASSDSSPWLAGFSDTQYF
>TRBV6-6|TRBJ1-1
CASSKPGQGNTEAFF
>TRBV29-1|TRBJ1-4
CSPGVAEKLFF
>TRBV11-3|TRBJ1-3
CASSSANGNTIYF
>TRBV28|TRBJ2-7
CASSPPGQRYEQYF
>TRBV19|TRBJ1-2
CASSGSYGYTF
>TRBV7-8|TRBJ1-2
CASSPSWSPRGYTF
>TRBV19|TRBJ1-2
CASLNLAGGIYGYTF
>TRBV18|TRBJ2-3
CASSPVQGSDTQYF
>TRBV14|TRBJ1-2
CASSQDLRPGYGYTF
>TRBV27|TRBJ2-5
CASSEWDSSLRQETQYF
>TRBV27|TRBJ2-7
CASSSGLAGDEQYF
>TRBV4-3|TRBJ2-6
CASSQDGSSGANVLTF
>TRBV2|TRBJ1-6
CASSGTNYSPLHF
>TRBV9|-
CASSVKAVSYEQYF
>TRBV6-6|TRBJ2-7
CASSYFDEQYF
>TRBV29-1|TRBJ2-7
CSVEPIRGVEQYF
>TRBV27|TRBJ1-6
CASRLWNSPLHF
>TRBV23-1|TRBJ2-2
CASSQYRGTGELFF
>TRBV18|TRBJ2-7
CASSPYSSGGARDEQYF
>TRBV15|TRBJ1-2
CATSRDYGGYGYTF